One and the same sample provided the 30 T cell receptor beta chains below, sequenced in a study of T cell changes during pregnancy in multiple sclerosis. Sequencing was performed with immunoSEQ multiplex PCR; in TCRdb, only in-frame clones are kept and a portion is missing. The sample lists about 69,000 clones, just over 90% seen once, with roughly 1.5% in the top ten. The sequencing here drew on peripheral blood, taken in the third trimester of pregnancy. These receptors all come from a female donor with multiple sclerosis, enrolled in a pregnancy study.

The chain combines TRBV4-3 with TRBJ1-5, with D uncertain. The CDR3 is 16 residues long. Between the trimmed V and J ends, which lost 5 bases and 3 bases, there was a span of 17 bases. Germline CDR1 reads LGHNA; CDR2 reads YSLEER. CDR3 region: CASSERAHGVNQPQHF. The CDR3 DNA reads as TGCGCCAGCAGCGAGAGGGCTCATGGGGTCAATCAGCCCCAGCATTTT.

The gene calls are TRBV7-2 and TRBJ2-5; unclear D gene. Deletions cut 1 base from V and 5 bases from J, with 11 bases between. The V gene's germline CDR1 is SGHTA and CDR2 FQGNSA. The CDR3 is 14 amino acids. The CDR3 DNA sequence: TGTGCCAGCAGCTTAGTCGGTCAATGGGAGACCCAGTACTTC. It translates to CASSLVGQWETQYF.

The DNA of the CDR3 is TGTGCCACCAGCAGAGGAGGTAGCGGGGGTCAAGAGACCCAGTACTTC. This translates into CATSRGGSGGQETQYF. The V call is TRBV15, the J call TRBJ2-5; 9 bases agree with TRBD2. The CDR3 has 16 amino acids. V gave up 1 base and J gave up 2 bases; unmatched junction bases: 5. Germline CDR1 and CDR2: LNHNV and YYDKDF (reference sequence).

The rearrangement links TRBV7-2 to TRBJ1-3; a weak D match, TRBD1 (6 bases). Between the trimmed V and J ends, which lost 1 base and 7 bases, there was a span of 8 bases. Per germline, CDR1 SGHTA and CDR2 FQGNSA. CDR3 length: 13 residues. The CDR3 coding sequence is TGTGCCAGCAGCTTAGAAAGGGGGAACACCATATATTTT. Protein sequence: CASSLERGNTIYF.

This clone was counted once. This sequence joins TRBV2 and TRBJ2-2, with D perhaps matching TRBD1 (6 bases). Trimming took off 5 bases at V and 7 bases at J, with 11 bases between the two ends. CDR3 length equals 13 residues. CDR1 and CDR2 from the germline V gene are SNHLY and FYNNEI. This chain's CDR3 is CASSIGQHGELFF. CDR3 DNA: TGTGCCAGCAGTATAGGACAGCACGGGGAGCTGTTTTTT. Full variable domain (outside the CDR3, taken from reference TRBV2 and TRBJ2-2): EPEVTQTPSHQVTQMGQEVILRCVPISNHLYFYWYRQILGQKVEFLVSFYNNEISEKSEIFDDQFSVERPDGSNFTLKIRSTKLEDSAMYFCASSIGQHGELFFGEGSRLTVL.

The V gene is TRBV30, the J gene TRBJ1-1; TRBD1 is a possible D gene (6 bases). The germline V gene has CDR1 GTSNPN and CDR2 SVGIG (reference sequence). The CDR3 covers 12 residues. The ends were cut back, 4 bases at V and 8 bases at J, with 14 bases in the middle. CDR3 DNA: TGTGCCTGGACTAGGGGGACGGGGGAAGCTTTCTTT. This sequence encodes CAWTRGTGEAFF.

The gene calls are TRBV5-1 and TRBJ2-1; D may be TRBD2 (6 bases). Between the trimmed V and J ends, which lost 4 bases and 10 bases, there was a span of 15 bases. The CDR3 runs to 13 residues. Germline CDR1 is SGHRS and CDR2 is YFSETQ. Here the CDR3 DNA reads TGCGCCAGCAGCCATCCCAGCGGGCCCGAGCAGTTCTTC. It is translated as CASSHPSGPEQFF.

The rearrangement uses TRBV6-6 and TRBJ2-7, with TRBD1 identical over 7 bases. The CDR3 is 15 residues long. J gave up 2 bases and V 5 bases, and 9 bases lay outside the gene matches. Germline values: CDR1 MNHNY, CDR2 SVGAGI (reference sequence). CDR3 sequence (DNA): TGTGCCAGCAGTCCCCCCAGGGGGAGAACCTACGAGCAGTACTTC. Amino acid sequence: CASSPPRGRTYEQYF.

J is TRBJ1-6 and V is TRBV7-9, with D possibly being TRBD1 (5 bases). CDR1 and CDR2 (germline): SEHNR, FQNEAQ (reference sequence). V shed 3 bases and J shed 9 bases, with 18 bases lying between them. CDR3 length equals 16 residues. The CDR3 spells CASSLDGGTRTSPLHF. The CDR3 DNA follows: TGTGCCAGCAGCTTGGATGGGGGGACCAGAACTTCACCCCTCCACTTT.

This clone has a handful of counts. V usage is TRBV19 and J usage is TRBJ1-5; the D gene is possibly TRBD1 (6 bases). Germline V lookup: CDR1 LNHDA, CDR2 SQIVND (reference sequence). V lost 4 bases to trimming and J lost 4 bases, with 14 bases between them. The CDR3 has 15 residues. Here the CDR3 DNA reads TGTGCCAGTAGTACAGGGGATTTTGGGAATCAGCCCCAGCATTTT. Protein: CASSTGDFGNQPQHF.

A note on this clone: The junction shows a germline mismatch at one end, possibly a read error. The CDR3: CASSYNAGAGENQYF. In nucleotides, the CDR3 is TGCGCCAGCAGTTATAATGCAGGGGCTGGGGAGAACCAGTACTTC. The rearrangement links TRBV4-3 to TRBJ2-5; D might be TRBD1 (6 bases). The CDR3 totals 15 residues. CDR1 and CDR2 from the germline V gene are LGHNA and YSLEER.

The CDR3 nucleotides are TGCGCCAGCAGTCGGGCGACATCCTCAACAGGGGAGCAGTACTTC. This codes for CASSRATSSTGEQYF. The chain uses TRBV10-2 and TRBJ2-7; maybe TRBD1 (6 bases). Looked up from germline, CDR1 is WSHSY and CDR2 is SAAADI. Trimming removed 5 bases from V and 7 bases from J, with 21 bases in between. CDR3 length: 15 amino acids.

The rearrangement links TRBV9 to TRBJ1-3; weak D call: TRBD1 (5 bases). The CDR3 has 18 amino acids. From germline, CDR1 is SGDLS and CDR2 YYNGEE. V was clipped by 3 bases and J by 1 base, with 20 bases between them. For the CDR3, the DNA is TGTGCCAGCAGCGCGACGGGGGGATTCCTTTCTTCTGGAAACACCATATATTTT. As protein: CASSATGGFLSSGNTIYF.

The rearrangement joins TRBV7-8 to TRBJ2-7, with 7 positions matching TRBD1. CDR1 and CDR2 from the germline V gene are SGHVS and FQNEAQ. The junction had 7 bases not matched to a gene; V was cut back by 4 bases and J by 4 bases. The CDR3 is made up of 14 amino acids. The CDR3 here is CASSYLGQSYEQYF. DNA of the CDR3: TGTGCCAGCAGCTACCTGGGACAGAGTTACGAGCAGTACTTC. The complete variable domain, with remaining parts taken from reference TRBV7-8 and TRBJ2-7, reads GAGVSQSPRYKVAKRGQDVALRCDPISGHVSLFWYQQALGQGPEFLTYFQNEAQLDKSGLPSDRFFAERPEGSVSTLKIQRTQQEDSAVYLCASSYLGQSYEQYFGPGTRLTVT.

This rearrangement joins TRBV4-2 to TRBJ1-6; D might be TRBD1 (6 bases). CDR1 LGHNA and CDR2 YNFKEQ come from the germline V gene. The CDR3 is 17 amino acids. The V end was cut by 3 bases, the J end by 0 bases, with 12 bases between. The CDR3 DNA reads TGTGCCAGCAGCCAGATGGACAGCAGCTCCTATAATTCACCCCTCCACTTT. It yields the protein CASSQMDSSSYNSPLHF.

This rearrangement joins TRBV5-6 to TRBJ1-6; unclear D gene. CDR1 and CDR2 from the germline V gene are SGHDT and YYEEEE. V was shortened by 0 bases and J by 6 bases, with 7 bases between the two germline ends. The CDR3 totals 14 residues. CDR3 in amino acids: CASSLAQVNSPLHF. The CDR3 nucleotides are TGTGCCAGCAGCTTGGCGCAGGTTAATTCACCCCTCCACTTT.

The chain recombines TRBV5-5 with TRBJ1-1; tentative D call: TRBD1 (6 bases). From germline, CDR1 is SGHKS and CDR2 YYEKEE (reference sequence). Trimming shortened V by 5 bases and J by 1 base, and 12 bases separated the two germline ends. The CDR3 extends over 14 amino acids. The CDR3 sequence is CASRPGQQNTEAFF. The DNA of the CDR3 is TGTGCCAGCAGACCTGGACAGCAGAACACTGAAGCTTTCTTT. Using reference TRBV5-5 and TRBJ1-1 for the parts outside the CDR3, the full variable domain is DAGVTQSPTHLIKTRGQQVTLRCSPISGHKSVSWYQQVLGQGPQFIFQYYEKEERGRGNFPDRFSARQFPNYSSELNVNALLLGDSALYLCASRPGQQNTEAFFGQGTRLTVV.

The chain recombines TRBV7-3 with TRBJ1-1; D not resolved. V lost 5 bases and J lost 2, with 9 bases in between. Germline CDR1 reads SGHTA; CDR2 reads FQGTGA. There are 13 residues in the CDR3. Written as DNA, the CDR3 is TGTGCCAGCAGCCGAGGGAGTAACACTGAAGCTTTCTTT. Protein product: CASSRGSNTEAFF.

The gene calls are TRBV6-4 and TRBJ2-4, with TRBD2 as a possible D gene (5 bases). CDR1 and CDR2 from the germline V gene are MRHNA and SNTAGT. The CDR3 sequence is 13 residues long. V was pared by 5 bases and J by 8 bases, with 13 bases between. In nucleotides, the CDR3 is TGTGCCAGCAGTAGGACGGTGAGGGACATTCAGTACTTC. Residues: CASSRTVRDIQYF.

DNA of the CDR3: TGTGCCAGCAGCGTAGGGGGCGCTACCTACGAGCAGTACTTC. This encodes CASSVGGATYEQYF. The rearrangement uses TRBV9 and TRBJ2-7; possible D gene TRBD1, 5 bases. Germline CDR1 SGDLS, CDR2 YYNGEE. This CDR3 is 14 amino acids long. The ends were cut back, 0 bases at V and 2 bases at J, with 9 bases in the middle.

The chain is built from TRBV5-5 and TRBJ1-5; TRBD1 is a possible D gene (6 bases). V was trimmed by 1 base and J by 5 bases, leaving 10 bases between them. This CDR3 spans 14 amino acids. Germline V CDR1 and CDR2: SGHKS, YYEKEE (reference sequence). The CDR3 is CASSLSGEYQPQHF. For the CDR3, the DNA is TGTGCCAGCAGCTTGTCAGGGGAGTATCAGCCCCAGCATTTT.

The chain carries TRBV5-1 and TRBJ1-1; 7 bases are shared with TRBD1. CDR3 length: 14 residues. J lost 7 bases, V lost 4 bases, and 10 bases had no gene match. Germline V gene lookup returns CDR1 SGHRS and CDR2 YFSETQ. CDR3 sequence (DNA): TGCGCCAGCAGCCCCTTCGGACAGGCCGGTGAAGCTTTCTTT. Its protein is CASSPFGQAGEAFF.

This chain links TRBV7-9 with TRBJ2-2, with a weak D call TRBD1 (6 bases). This CDR3 has 17 amino acids. Germline V gene lookup returns CDR1 SEHNR and CDR2 FQNEAQ (reference sequence). V was shortened by 7 bases and J by 6 bases, with 24 bases between the two germline ends. CDR3 sequence (DNA): TGTGCCAGCATCCCCTCGCTGAGAGGGGGTTCCGCCGGGGAGCTGTTTTTT. Amino acid sequence: CASIPSLRGGSAGELFF. Complete variable domain (other parts from reference TRBV7-9 and TRBJ2-2): DTGVSQNPRHKITKRGQNVTFRCDPISEHNRLYWYRQTLGQGPEFLTYFQNEAQLEKSRLLSDRFSAERPKGSFSTLEIQRTEQGDSAMYLCASIPSLRGGSAGELFFGEGSRLTVL.

The gene calls are TRBV5-6 and TRBJ1-2, with D unresolved. This CDR3 contains 13 residues. Between the trimmed V and J ends, which lost 6 bases and 2 bases, there was a span of 11 bases. CDR1 is SGHDT, CDR2 YYEEEE, per germline. The CDR3 loop is CASTRRVNYGYTF. CDR3 DNA sequence: TGTGCCAGCACCCGCCGGGTAAACTATGGCTACACCTTC. Full variable domain (missing parts from reference TRBV5-6 and TRBJ1-2): DAGVTQSPTHLIKTRGQQVTLRCSPKSGHDTVSWYQQALGQGPQFIFQYYEEEERQRGNFPDRFSGHQFPNYSSELNVNALLLGDSALYLCASTRRVNYGYTFGSGTRLTVV.

This sequence joins TRBV29-1 and TRBJ1-2; D is ambiguous. V lost 3 bases to trimming and J lost 5 bases, with 10 bases between them. CDR3 length: 12 amino acids. Germline-derived CDR1 and CDR2 are SQVTM and ANQGSEA. Written as DNA, the CDR3 is TGCAGCGTTGAGAACAGAGAGTATGGCTACACCTTC. Translation gives CSVENREYGYTF.

The rearrangement joins TRBV4-3 to TRBJ1-2; D gene ambiguous. The V and J ends lost 0 bases and 5 bases respectively, with 13 bases between them. The CDR3 extends over 15 amino acids. Germline values: CDR1 LGHNA, CDR2 YSLEER. CDR3 coding DNA: TGCGCCAGCAGCCAAGATCGATACTCCGGGTATGGCTACACCTTC. Protein product: CASSQDRYSGYGYTF.

The J gene is TRBJ1-1, the V gene TRBV2; D perhaps matches TRBD1 (6 bases). This CDR3 comprises 15 residues. The ends were cut back, 6 bases at V and 1 base at J, with 15 bases in the middle. Per germline, CDR1 SNHLY and CDR2 FYNNEI. The DNA for the CDR3 is TGTGCCAGCAGGCGCCCAACAGGGCGGAACACTGAAGCTTTCTTT. Its translation is CASRRPTGRNTEAFF. The variable domain in full, completed from reference TRBV2 and TRBJ1-1, reads EPEVTQTPSHQVTQMGQEVILRCVPISNHLYFYWYRQILGQKVEFLVSFYNNEISEKSEIFDDQFSVERPDGSNFTLKIRSTKLEDSAMYFCASRRPTGRNTEAFFGQGTRLTVV.

This clone was counted once. V usage is TRBV18 and J usage is TRBJ1-1, with D possibly matching TRBD1 (6 bases). Germline V CDR1 and CDR2: KGHSH, LQKENI. CDR3 size: 16 residues. Trimming took off 3 bases at V and 3 bases at J, with 17 bases between the two ends. CDR3 residues: CASSPRVAGAHTEAFF. DNA of the CDR3: TGTGCCAGCTCACCCCGGGTCGCAGGGGCCCACACTGAAGCTTTCTTT.

This chain joins TRBV7-3 and TRBJ2-1; 7 positions match TRBD1. Unmatched junction bases numbered 3, after V lost 4 bases and J lost 3 bases. From germline, CDR1 is SGHTA and CDR2 FQGTGA. The CDR3 runs to 14 residues. The CDR3 is CASSSGQDYNEQFF. DNA of the CDR3: TGTGCCAGCAGCTCAGGACAGGACTACAATGAGCAGTTCTTC. Drawing the rest from reference TRBV7-3 and TRBJ2-1, the complete variable domain is GAGVSQTPSNKVTEKGKYVELRCDPISGHTALYWYRQSLGQGPEFLIYFQGTGAADDSGLPNDRFFAVRPEGSVSTLKIQRTERGDSAVYLCASSSGQDYNEQFFGPGTRLTVL.

This chain uses TRBV7-2 with TRBJ2-7; 10 positions agree with TRBD1. CDR1 and CDR2 from the germline V gene are SGHTA and FQGNSA. This CDR3 has 16 amino acids. Unmatched junction bases numbered 9, after V lost 1 base and J lost 6 bases. The DNA for the CDR3 is TGTGCCAGCAGCTTAGAAGGGGGGACAGGGGCGCTCGAGCAGTACTTC. Translation: CASSLEGGTGALEQYF.